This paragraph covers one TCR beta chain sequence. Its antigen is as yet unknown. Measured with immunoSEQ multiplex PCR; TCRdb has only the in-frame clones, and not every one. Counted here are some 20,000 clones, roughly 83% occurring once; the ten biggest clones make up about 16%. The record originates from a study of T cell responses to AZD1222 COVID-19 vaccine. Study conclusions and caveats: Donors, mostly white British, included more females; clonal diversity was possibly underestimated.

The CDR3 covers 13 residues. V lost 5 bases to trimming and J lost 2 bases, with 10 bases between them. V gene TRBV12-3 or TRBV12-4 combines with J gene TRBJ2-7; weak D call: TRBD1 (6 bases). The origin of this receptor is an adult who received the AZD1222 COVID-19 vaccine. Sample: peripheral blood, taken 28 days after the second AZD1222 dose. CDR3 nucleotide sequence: TGTGCCAGCAGTGCAGGACAGACCTACGAGCAGTACTTC. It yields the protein CASSAGQTYEQYF.